The rows below give T cell receptor beta chains drawn from one sample of a study of blood T cell repertoires in COVID-19. The data were produced by immunoSEQ multiplex PCR, yet TCRdb's version contains in-frame clones alone and is incomplete. The sample has about 240,000 clones, roughly 86% seen once; the top ten hold under 9%. Material: peripheral blood. These receptor sequences come from a woman between 65 and 79 years old with active or convalescent COVID-19. CDR3s include the opening cysteine and the closing phenylalanine or tryptophan. Each record gives: clone size, J gene, D gene, V gene, CDR3 DNA, CDR3 protein. A D gene is named only where the DNA matches it firmly. Where a row states a size, it is once, few, many or the class of an expanded clone; other rows omit it.

>-|TRBJ1-1|-|TRBV19
TGTGCCAGTAGTATAACTTTTTTGGTATCGGACACTGAAGCTTTCTTT
CASSITFLVSDTEAFF
>-|TRBJ1-1|-|TRBV19
TGTGCCAGTACGGTACAGGGCTTTAACACTGAAGCTTTCTTT
CASTVQGFNTEAFF
>-|TRBJ2-5|-|TRBV11-3
TGTGCCAGCAGCAGGCAAGGACACCCGAAAGAGACCCAGTACTTC
CASSRQGHPKETQYF
>-|TRBJ1-2|-|TRBV25-1
TGTGCCAGCAGTGTGGGAGGTGGCGGCTACACCTTC
CASSVGGGGYTF
>-|TRBJ1-6|TRBD1|TRBV6-1
TGTGCCAGCAGTCCCCTGGGACAGGGGAATTCACCCCTCCACTTT
CASSPLGQGNSPLHF
>-|TRBJ2-3|TRBD2|TRBV4-3
TGCGCCAGCAGCCTCGCGGGGGGTGGTAATACGCAGTATTTT
CASSLAGGGNTQYF
>-|TRBJ1-2|-|TRBV6-4
TGTGCCAGCAGTGACTCGAGCGGACTTAGAGCCGGCTACACCTTC
CASSDSSGLRAGYTF
>once|TRBJ2-5|TRBD2|TRBV3-1/TRBV3-2
TGTGCCAGCAGTTCAACGGGGGGGAAGGAAGAGACCCAGTACTTC
CASSSTGGKEETQYF
>-|TRBJ1-1|TRBD1|TRBV29-1
TGCAGCTTTGGACAGGGGAGGGATGAAGCTTTCTTT
CSFGQGRDEAFF
>-|TRBJ2-2|TRBD2|TRBV4-2
TGTGCCAGCAGTCGCGAGCGGGGGGGATCCAGGGAGCTGTTTTTT
CASSRERGGSRELFF